Listed below are T cell receptor beta chains from one sample, sequenced in a study of blood T cell repertoires in COVID-19. TCRdb keeps only in-frame clones here, not all; method: immunoSEQ multiplex PCR. In the table there are about 68,000 clones, approximately 80% of which are singletons. The sequenced sample was peripheral blood. These receptors were obtained from a human donor in a cohort sampled during active COVID-19. Each CDR3 is given with its conserved first and last residue. Some rows have no size entry. The others give once, few or many, or a class for an expanded clone.

abundance,v_gene,len,CDR3aa
NA,TRBV7-2,14,CASSQSRGNYGYTF
NA,TRBV18,17,CASSPQALAGGPNVLTF
few,TRBV5-5,16,CASSFTTPGGVEKLFF
NA,TRBV15,18,CATSRDSGVGQGSQPQHF
NA,TRBV9,18,CASSVAPVTGTGLNEQFF
NA,TRBV27,15,CASSPAGTGPNEQFF
few,TRBV10-3,14,CAISEAGSTREQYF
NA,TRBV19,16,CASSYRGTGDRNEQFF
NA,TRBV5-1,15,CASSAGGDPSYEQYF
NA,TRBV18,15,CASSPSTGNYNEQFF